A selection of T cell receptor beta chains follows, all from one sample in a study of shared clonotypes between healthy human individuals. Clones were read by immunoSEQ multiplex PCR, and TCRdb kept only the in-frame ones, dropping some. The data contain approximately 2.4 million clones, nearly 97% of them singletons. Sample: naive CD4+ T cells sorted from blood. These TCRs come from a man between 18 and 29 years old in good health. Both conserved end residues are part of each CDR3. The order of the fields is D gene, J gene, V gene, clone size, CDR3 DNA, CDR3 protein. A D gene is named only where the DNA matches it firmly. For some rows the clone size is stated as once, few or many, or as a class when expanded; others skip it.

. TRBJ1-2 TRBV30 . TGTGCCTGGAGCGTTTTGTCTCCTCCCCTCCATGGCTACACCTTC CAWSVLSPPLHGYTF
. TRBJ2-7 TRBV2 . TGTGCCAGCAGTGAAAGGTCGGGAGCATCCTACGAGCAGTACTTC CASSERSGASYEQYF
. TRBJ1-3 TRBV6-5 . TGTGCCAGCAGTCCACAATACTCTGGAAACACCATATATTTT CASSPQYSGNTIYF
. TRBJ2-7 TRBV14 . TGTGCCAGCAGCCCAATTGGGGGCGCATCGAACGAGCAGTACTTC CASSPIGGASNEQYF
. TRBJ1-5 TRBV6-1 . TGTGCCAGCAGTACACTCGTAGAGGGCAATCAGCCCCAGCATTTT CASSTLVEGNQPQHF
. TRBJ2-7 TRBV7-2 . TGTGCCAGCAGCTTTAGCGGAGGAAACTACGAGCAGTACTTC CASSFSGGNYEQYF
. TRBJ1-1 TRBV19 . TGTGCCACCTCCCGGACGACGAACACTGAAGCTTTCTTT CATSRTTNTEAFF
. TRBJ1-1 TRBV19 . TGTGCCAGTAGTATGCAGGGAATGAACACTGAAGCTTTCTTT CASSMQGMNTEAFF
TRBD1 TRBJ2-7 TRBV7-2 . TGTGCCAGCAGCTCGGACAGGGAAAGGACCGAGCAGTACTTC CASSSDRERTEQYF
. TRBJ2-5 TRBV29-1 . TGCAGCGTTGTTAGGCAAGAGACCCAGTACTTC CSVVRQETQYF
. TRBJ1-2 TRBV5-1 . TGCGCCAGCAGCTTCTCCCAAGCTAACTATGGCTACACCTTC CASSFSQANYGYTF
. TRBJ2-1 TRBV6-5 once TGTGCCAGCAGTCAACAGGGGACTTTAGGGAATGAGCAGTTCTTC CASSQQGTLGNEQFF
. TRBJ1-3 TRBV6-6 few TGTGCCAGCAGTTACGGGAGCTCTGGAAACACCATATATTTT CASSYGSSGNTIYF
. TRBJ2-2 TRBV5-6 . TGTGCCAGCAGCCTGCCGGGGACCCCACCCGGGGAGCTGTTTTTT CASSLPGTPPGELFF
. TRBJ1-5 TRBV10-2 few TGCGCCAGCAGTGTGCCGGGCAATCAGCCCCAGCATTTT CASSVPGNQPQHF
. TRBJ1-5 TRBV6-5 . TGTGCCAGCAGTTTGGCAGGGGAATGGGGAAATCAGCCCCAGCATTTT CASSLAGEWGNQPQHF
TRBD1 TRBJ1-1 TRBV6-5 . TGTGCCAGCAGTTCCAGGACAGGGAGCTACACTGAAGCTTTCTTT CASSSRTGSYTEAFF
TRBD1 TRBJ2-3 TRBV19 . TGTGCCAGTAGTTTGGGACAGGGCCTTCTGAGAGATACGCAGTATTTT CASSLGQGLLRDTQYF
. TRBJ2-3 TRBV7-3 . TGTGCCAGCAGCTTAACGGGACCGACAGATACGCAGTATTTT CASSLTGPTDTQYF
. TRBJ1-5 TRBV7-8 . TGTGCCAGCAGTTCAGGGGTCAGCAATCAGCCCCAGCATTTT CASSSGVSNQPQHF
. TRBJ2-1 TRBV30 . TGTGCCTGGAAAGGTATGAATGAGCAGTTCTTC CAWKGMNEQFF
. TRBJ2-1 TRBV27 . TGTGCCAGCAGTTCATCAGTAGGACGCAATGAGCAGTTCTTC CASSSSVGRNEQFF
TRBD1 TRBJ2-7 TRBV30 once TGTGCCTGGAGGGACAGGCCGGGGGAGCAGTACTTC CAWRDRPGEQYF
. TRBJ1-1 TRBV28 . TGTGCCAGCAGCAAAGACCCCACGGGGACTGAAGCTTTCTTT CASSKDPTGTEAFF
. TRBJ2-3 TRBV25-1 once TGTGCCAGCGGAGTAGGGGGACTCACAGATACGCAGTATTTT CASGVGGLTDTQYF
. TRBJ2-7 TRBV4-1 once TGCGCCAGCAGCCAAGTAATGGGTCGGGGAGGTCGCGACGAGCAGTACTTC CASSQVMGRGGRDEQYF
. TRBJ2-5 TRBV7-9 . TGTGCCAGCAGCTTAGTTTCTCCGGGACAAGAGACCCAGTACTTC CASSLVSPGQETQYF
. TRBJ2-7 TRBV11-2 . TGTGCCAGCAGCGCCGACAGTCATCTCAAGCAGTACTTC CASSADSHLKQYF
. TRBJ2-7 TRBV27 . TGTGCCAGCAGTCCACCCGGGGCGGCATCGACCTACGAGCAGTACTTC CASSPPGAASTYEQYF
. TRBJ2-3 TRBV6-5 . TGTGCCAGCAGTTACAGGGGTTCGGCTTTTGATACGCAGTATTTT CASSYRGSAFDTQYF
TRBD1 TRBJ1-4 TRBV25-1 . TGTGCCAGCAGTGAATTGAAGGGGGCTGGGGAAAAACTGTTTTTT CASSELKGAGEKLFF
. TRBJ1-2 TRBV5-6 . TGTGCCAGCAGCTTGGCGGGGCTCGGACTCGGCTACACCTTC CASSLAGLGLGYTF
TRBD1 TRBJ1-4 TRBV5-4 . TGTGCCAGCAGCCACGCGGGACAGACAACTAATGAAAAACTGTTTTTT CASSHAGQTTNEKLFF
. TRBJ2-1 TRBV18 . TGTGCCAGCTCCCAAATACTAGGCCCCAATGAGCAGTTCTTC CASSQILGPNEQFF
. TRBJ2-7 TRBV9 . TGTGCCAGCAGCGTAGCTTCCGGAGCCCTCTACGAGCAGTACTTC CASSVASGALYEQYF
. TRBJ2-3 TRBV7-9 . TGTGCCAGCAGCCACACAGATACGCAGTATTTT CASSHTDTQYF
. TRBJ1-6 TRBV4-1 . TGCGCCAGCAGCCGAGAAACAGGGATAGCTGGCTCCTATAATTCACCCCTCCACTTT CASSRETGIAGSYNSPLHF
TRBD2 TRBJ2-3 TRBV30 . TGTGCCTGGACCAAAAGGTGGCTAGCGGGGGGGGATACGCAGTATTTT CAWTKRWLAGGDTQYF
TRBD1 TRBJ1-4 TRBV5-1 . TGCGCCAGCAGCCTAGGGGACAGGGAAGATTATGAAAAACTGTTTTTT CASSLGDREDYEKLFF
. TRBJ2-7 TRBV5-4 . TGTGCCAGCAGCTATGACCCGCTTCCCTACGAGCAGTACTTC CASSYDPLPYEQYF
TRBD1 TRBJ1-2 TRBV19 . TGTGCCAGCAGGGGGCCCAGCGTCGTTGGCTACACCTTC CASRGPSVVGYTF
TRBD1 TRBJ2-6 TRBV18 . TGTGCCAGCTCACCCCGGGGACAGGGTGGCGGGGCCAACGTCCTGACTTTC CASSPRGQGGGANVLTF
. TRBJ2-3 TRBV5-4 . TGTGCCAGCAGCACTAGGGACACAGATACGCAGTATTTT CASSTRDTDTQYF
TRBD1 TRBJ1-5 TRBV6-6 . TGTGCCAGCAGTTGGACAGGGGGCGATCAGCCCCAGCATTTT CASSWTGGDQPQHF
TRBD2 TRBJ2-2 TRBV27 . TGTGCCAGCAGTTCCACGTTGGGAGGGTTGAACACCGGGGAGCTGTTTTTT CASSSTLGGLNTGELFF
. TRBJ2-5 TRBV7-9 . TGTGCCAGCAGCTTACGACGACCTGGGGACCAAGAGACCCAGTACTTC CASSLRRPGDQETQYF
. TRBJ2-7 TRBV7-7 once TGTGCTAGCAGCCTCTCGGGGGGCCACGAGCAGTACTTC CASSLSGGHEQYF
. TRBJ2-7 TRBV28 . TGTGCCAGCAGTTTAAATCCAGGGCCGGGGTCCTACGAGCAGTACTTC CASSLNPGPGSYEQYF